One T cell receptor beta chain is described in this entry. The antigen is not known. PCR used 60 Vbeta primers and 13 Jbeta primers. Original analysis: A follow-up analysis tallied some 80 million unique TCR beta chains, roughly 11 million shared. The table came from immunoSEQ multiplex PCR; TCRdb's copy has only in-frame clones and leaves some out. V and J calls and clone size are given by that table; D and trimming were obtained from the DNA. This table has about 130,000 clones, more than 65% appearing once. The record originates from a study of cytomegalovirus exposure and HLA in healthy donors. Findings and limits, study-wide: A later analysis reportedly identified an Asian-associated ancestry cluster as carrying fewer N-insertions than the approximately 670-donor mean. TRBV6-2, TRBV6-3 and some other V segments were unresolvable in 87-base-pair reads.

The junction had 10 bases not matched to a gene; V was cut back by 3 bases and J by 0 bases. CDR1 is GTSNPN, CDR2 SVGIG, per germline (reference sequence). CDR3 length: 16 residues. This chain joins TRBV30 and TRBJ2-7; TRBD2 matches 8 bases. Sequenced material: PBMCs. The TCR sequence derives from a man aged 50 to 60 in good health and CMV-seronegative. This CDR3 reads CAWSGAWSGGSYEQYF. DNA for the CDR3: TGTGCCTGGAGCGGCGCTTGGAGCGGGGGCTCCTACGAGCAGTACTTC.